The 16 T cell receptor beta chains reported below all come from one sample, sequenced in a study of cytomegalovirus exposure and HLA in healthy donors. Primers for the PCR totalled 60 Vbeta and 13 Jbeta. TCRdb's copy holds only in-frame clones and misses some; the assay was immunoSEQ multiplex PCR. The data hold about 90,000 clones, with about 72% observed a single time. Sequenced input: PBMCs. Source of these receptors: a man between 25 and 39 years old in good health and CMV-seronegative.

This clone was counted between two and nine times. CDR3 protein: CASSPTGGFSEKLFF. CDR3 sequence (DNA): TGTGCCAGCAGCCCCACCGGAGGGTTCAGTGAAAAACTGTTTTTT. This chain uses TRBV11-2 with TRBJ1-4; D is unclear. Trimming shortened V by 5 bases and J by 7 bases, and 17 bases separated the two germline ends. Germline CDR1 SGHAT, CDR2 FQNNGV. The CDR3 runs to 15 residues.

In its sample, this clone was seen a few times. The V call is TRBV7-9, the J call TRBJ1-4; 7 bases fit TRBD1. The CDR3 is 16 residues long. Per germline, CDR1 SEHNR and CDR2 FQNEAQ (reference sequence). The V and J ends lost 3 bases and 5 bases, in that order; junction bases with no gene match: 9. In DNA, the CDR3 is TGTGCCAGCAGCTTCCCAAAGACAGGGTTAAATGAAAAACTGTTTTTT. Translating gives CASSFPKTGLNEKLFF.

This clone was detected only a few times. The V gene is TRBV5-1, the J gene TRBJ2-1; 10 nucleotides match TRBD2. Germline V gene data show CDR1 as SGHRS and CDR2 as YFSETQ. The CDR3 sequence is 17 residues long. V lost 2 bases and J lost 0; bases outside the gene matches: 5. The CDR3 nucleotides read TGCGCCAGCAGCTTCTCTAGCGGGAGAGCCTCCTACAATGAGCAGTTCTTC. Residues: CASSFSSGRASYNEQFF. The full variable domain, in which reference TRBV5-1 and TRBJ2-1 provide the parts outside the CDR3, is KAGVTQTPRYLIKTRGQQVTLSCSPISGHRSVSWYQQTPGQGLQFLFEYFSETQRNKGNFPGRFSGRQFSNSRSEMNVSTLELGDSALYLCASSFSSGRASYNEQFFGPGTRLTVL.

This sequence joins TRBV10-3 and TRBJ2-3, with 14 positions matching TRBD2. The V gene's germline CDR1 is ENHRY and CDR2 SYGVKD. With V trimmed by 7 bases and J by 2 bases, 11 bases remained unmatched. The CDR3 totals 18 residues. CDR3 coding DNA: TGTGCCATCAAATTAGGACTAGCGGGGGGAGCCAACACAGATACGCAGTATTTT. This translates into CAIKLGLAGGANTDTQYF.

This clone was seen a handful of times. This chain joins TRBV19 and TRBJ1-5; D gene ambiguous. From germline, CDR1 is LNHDA and CDR2 SQIVND (reference sequence). Trimming pared 8 bases from V and 0 bases from J, leaving 5 bases between. This CDR3 region has 12 residues. CDR3 sequence: CASSYSNQPQHF. As DNA, the CDR3 is TGTGCCAGTTCGTATAGCAATCAGCCCCAGCATTTT.

This clone has more than one count but fewer than ten. The chain recombines TRBV21-1 with TRBJ2-3; whether TRBD1, the table's D call, matches the DNA was not checked. TRBV21-1 is an annotated pseudogene. The CDR3 has 17 amino acids. DNA for the CDR3: TGTGCCAGCAGCAAAGCCCTTGACAGGGGGTATATAGATACGCAGTATTTT. Translation gives CASSKALDRGYIDTQYF.

This chain connects TRBV19 to TRBJ2-2; D might be TRBD1 (5 bases). V was clipped by 1 base and J by 7 bases, with 19 bases between them. CDR1 is LNHDA and CDR2 is SQIVND in the germline V gene (reference sequence). This CDR3 region has 17 residues. The CDR3 region has the DNA TGTGCCAGTAGTATAGTTGGTCTGGTGGTAGGGGTCGGGGAGCTGTTTTTT. This gives the protein CASSIVGLVVGVGELFF.

The J gene is TRBJ2-7, the V gene TRBV7-2, with 8 bases that match TRBD1. In germline, CDR1 is SGHTA, CDR2 FQGNSA. With V trimmed by 5 bases and J by 1 base, 7 bases remained unmatched. CDR3 length: 15 amino acids. This CDR3 is CASSAWDRPSYEQYF. CDR3 coding DNA: TGTGCCAGCAGCGCTTGGGACAGGCCGTCCTACGAGCAGTACTTC.

This sequence joins TRBV18 and TRBJ1-2; D remains ambiguous. The CDR3 sequence is 15 residues long. The germline V gene encodes CDR1 KGHSH and CDR2 LQKENI. Trimming removed 4 bases from V and 8 bases from J, with 20 bases in between. The CDR3 spells CASSQADGYPEGYTF. CDR3 coding DNA: TGTGCCAGCTCACAAGCGGACGGCTACCCTGAGGGCTACACCTTC.

The chain uses TRBV6-1 and TRBJ2-1; 10 bases are a match to TRBD1. CDR3 length: 15 amino acids. Germline lookup yields CDR1 MNHNS and CDR2 SASEGT. Trimming cost V 7 bases and J 6 bases; bases outside gene matches: 9. Here the CDR3 reads CASTDRGRNPNEQFF. DNA of the CDR3: TGTGCCAGCACCGACAGGGGGCGAAATCCCAATGAGCAGTTCTTC.

The J gene is TRBJ1-1, the V gene TRBV4-2, with 9 positions matching TRBD1. V shed 2 bases, J shed 4 bases, and the junction held 17 bases outside the gene matches. Germline CDR1 reads LGHNA; CDR2 reads YNFKEQ. This CDR3 spans 19 amino acids. The CDR3 loop reads CASSQLPGQGVRGSTEAFF. The CDR3 nucleotides are TGTGCCAGCAGCCAACTACCGGGACAGGGAGTGCGGGGTAGCACTGAAGCTTTCTTT.

This chain links TRBV2 with TRBJ2-3; TRBD2 matches 8 bases. This CDR3 comprises 16 residues. The V and J ends lost 8 bases and 0 bases, in that order; junction bases with no gene match: 10. CDR1 SNHLY and CDR2 FYNNEI come from the germline V gene. CDR3 sequence: CASGPGGGGSTDTQYF. Here the CDR3 DNA reads TGTGCCAGCGGACCCGGGGGCGGGGGGAGCACAGATACGCAGTATTTT.

In this sample, this clone turned up a few times. The chain employs TRBV6-1 and TRBJ1-5, with a weak D call TRBD1 (6 bases). The germline CDR1 and CDR2 sequences are MNHNS and SASEGT. V was pared by 4 bases and J by 2 bases, with 15 bases between. There are 16 residues in the CDR3. The CDR3 sequence is CASSAGQLTGNQPQHF. The DNA for the CDR3 is TGTGCCAGCAGTGCAGGACAGCTCACGGGCAATCAGCCCCAGCATTTT.

This clone was counted a few times. The chain is built from TRBV4-3 and TRBJ1-3; 8 bases are a match to TRBD1. Germline V gene sequence: CDR1 LGHNA, CDR2 YSLEER. V shed 3 bases and J 0 bases; nucleotides not matched to a gene: 4. The CDR3 has 16 amino acids. The CDR3 sequence: CASSQGTGSSGNTIYF. The DNA of the CDR3 is TGCGCCAGCAGCCAGGGGACAGGCTCCTCTGGAAACACCATATATTTT.

V gene TRBV6-5 combines with J gene TRBJ2-1, with 9 bases matching TRBD1. This CDR3 spans 16 amino acids. The V gene end was trimmed by 0 bases and the J gene end by 4 bases; junction bases not matched to a gene: 4. Germline V gives CDR1 MNHEY, CDR2 SVGAGI. This chain's CDR3 is CASSYSRDRVYNEQFF. The DNA for the CDR3 is TGTGCCAGCAGTTACTCGAGGGACAGGGTGTACAATGAGCAGTTCTTC.

A few counts support this clone. V and J are TRBV9 and TRBJ2-1, with 10 bases fitting TRBD2. Germline V gene data show CDR1 as SGDLS and CDR2 as YYNGEE. The CDR3 is made up of 15 amino acids. V shed 0 bases and J 9 bases; nucleotides not matched to a gene: 6. Here the CDR3 DNA reads TGTGCCAGCAGCGTAGTTCCAGCGGGGGGGCCTGAGCAGTTCTTC. It codes for CASSVVPAGGPEQFF. Filled out from reference TRBV9 and TRBJ2-1, the complete variable domain reads DSGVTQTPKHLITATGQRVTLRCSPRSGDLSVYWYQQSLDQGLQFLIQYYNGEERAKGNILERFSAQQFPDLHSELNLSSLELGDSALYFCASSVVPAGGPEQFFGPGTRLTVL.